Described below is a single TCR beta chain sequence and its context. The data stem from a study of blood T cell repertoires in COVID-19. Sequencing used immunoSEQ multiplex PCR; TCRdb keeps in-frame clones, though not all of them. The table lists some 350,000 clones, around nine tenths of them singletons. This clonotype was obtained from a woman aged 70-85 years with COVID-19, enrolled during active disease. Sequenced sample: peripheral blood.

The CDR3, as DNA: TGTGCCAGCAGTGAATCGGCCTCCGGAGTCTCACACACCTTC. Its translation is CASSESASGVSHTF. This chain connects TRBV2 to TRBJ1-2; D is unclear. V was shortened by 2 bases and J by 12 bases, with 19 bases between the two germline ends. Germline loops: CDR1 SNHLY, CDR2 FYNNEI. The CDR3 runs to 14 residues. Supplemented by reference TRBV2 and TRBJ1-2, the full variable domain reads EPEVTQTPSHQVTQMGQEVILRCVPISNHLYFYWYRQILGQKVEFLVSFYNNEISEKSEIFDDQFSVERPDGSNFTLKIRSTKLEDSAMYFCASSESASGVSHTFGSGTRLTVV.